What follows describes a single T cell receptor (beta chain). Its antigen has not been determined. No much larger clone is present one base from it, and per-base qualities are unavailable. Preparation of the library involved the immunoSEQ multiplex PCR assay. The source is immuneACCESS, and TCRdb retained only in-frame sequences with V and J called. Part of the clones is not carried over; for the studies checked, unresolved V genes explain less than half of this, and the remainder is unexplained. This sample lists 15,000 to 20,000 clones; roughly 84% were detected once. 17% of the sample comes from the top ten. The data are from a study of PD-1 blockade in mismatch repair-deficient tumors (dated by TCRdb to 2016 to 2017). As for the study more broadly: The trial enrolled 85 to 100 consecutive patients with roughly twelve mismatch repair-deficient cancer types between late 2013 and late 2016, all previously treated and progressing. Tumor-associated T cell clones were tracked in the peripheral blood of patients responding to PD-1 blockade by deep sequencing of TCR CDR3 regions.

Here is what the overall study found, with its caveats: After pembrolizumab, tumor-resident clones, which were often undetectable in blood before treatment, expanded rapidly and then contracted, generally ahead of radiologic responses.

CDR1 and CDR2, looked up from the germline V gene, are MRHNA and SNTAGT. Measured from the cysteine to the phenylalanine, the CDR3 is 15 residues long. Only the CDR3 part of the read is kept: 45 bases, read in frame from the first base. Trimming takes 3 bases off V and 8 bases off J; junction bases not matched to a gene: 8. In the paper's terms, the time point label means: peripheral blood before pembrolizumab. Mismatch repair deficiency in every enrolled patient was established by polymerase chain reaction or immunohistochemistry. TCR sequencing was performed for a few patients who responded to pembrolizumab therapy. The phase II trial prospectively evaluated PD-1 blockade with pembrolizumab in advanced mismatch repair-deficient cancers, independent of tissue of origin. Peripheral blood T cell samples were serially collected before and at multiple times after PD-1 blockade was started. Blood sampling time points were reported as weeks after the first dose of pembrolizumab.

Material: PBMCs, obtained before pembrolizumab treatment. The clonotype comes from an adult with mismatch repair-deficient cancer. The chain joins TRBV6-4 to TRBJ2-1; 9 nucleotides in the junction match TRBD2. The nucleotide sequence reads TGTGCCAGCAGTGAAGCAGCGGGAGGCCGGGATGAGCAGTTCTTC. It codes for CASSEAAGGRDEQFF.